This is a list of T cell receptor beta chains from one sample in a study of cytomegalovirus exposure and HLA in healthy donors. Repertoires were generated with immunoSEQ multiplex PCR, while TCRdb's copy carries only in-frame clones and drops some. This sample has 160,000 or so clones, with approximately 70% found just once. The specimen was PBMCs. The source is a human donor in good health. Each CDR3 is given with its conserved first and last residue. Each record gives: D gene, J gene, clone size, V gene, CDR3 protein, CDR3 DNA. D genes are given only for firm matches. Clone sizes are given selectively: once, few, many, or a class where the clone is expanded.

>TRBD2|TRBJ2-3|NA|TRBV9
CASSPSGGALLTDTQYF
TGTGCCAGCAGCCCTAGCGGGGGGGCACTATTAACAGATACGCAGTATTTT
>NA|TRBJ1-3|few|TRBV2
CASSRTANSGNTIYF
TGTGCCAGCAGTCGGACAGCGAACTCTGGAAACACCATATATTTT
>TRBD1|TRBJ1-4|NA|TRBV7-6
CASSLQGVYEKLFF
TGTGCCAGCAGCCTCCAGGGGGTTTATGAAAAACTGTTTTTT
>NA|TRBJ2-3|NA|TRBV5-1
CASRRRTGGLGDTQYF
TGCGCCAGCAGGCGCCGTACGGGGGGCTTGGGAGATACGCAGTATTTT
>NA|TRBJ2-5|NA|TRBV7-9
CASSTGNQETQYF
TGTGCCAGCAGCACCGGGAACCAAGAGACCCAGTACTTC
>TRBD2|TRBJ2-1|NA|TRBV6-1
CASRPGLAGGSEQFF
TGTGCCAGCAGGCCGGGACTAGCGGGGGGGAGTGAGCAGTTCTTC
>NA|TRBJ2-3|NA|TRBV6-5
CASSPGSSTDTQYF
TGTGCCAGCTCTCCGGGGAGTAGCACAGATACGCAGTATTTT
>NA|TRBJ2-7|NA|TRBV5-1
CASSLVPGSYEQYF
TGCGCCAGCAGCTTGGTTCCAGGCTCCTACGAGCAGTACTTC
>NA|TRBJ1-3|NA|TRBV2
CASNRVTGNTIYF
TGTGCCAGTAACAGGGTGACTGGAAACACCATATATTTT
>TRBD1|TRBJ1-2|NA|TRBV13
CASSTSRGPSDYGYTF
TGTGCCAGCAGCACTAGTAGGGGGCCTTCGGACTATGGCTACACCTTC
>NA|TRBJ1-2|few|TRBV6-5
CASSRQNTNYGYTF
TGTGCCAGCAGCCGACAGAACACGAACTATGGCTACACCTTC
>NA|TRBJ1-1|few|TRBV27
CASSLRTGRGTEAFF
TGTGCCAGCAGTCTTAGGACTGGGCGCGGCACTGAAGCTTTCTTT
>TRBD1|TRBJ2-7|few|TRBV19
CASSRRQGAPHEQYF
TGTGCCAGTAGTAGGCGACAGGGGGCTCCCCACGAGCAGTACTTC
>TRBD1|TRBJ1-2|few|TRBV5-1
CASSSDRDYGYTF
TGCGCCAGCAGCTCTGACAGGGACTATGGCTACACCTTC
>NA|TRBJ1-1|NA|TRBV6-5
CASSYQITNTEAFF
TGTGCCAGCAGTTACCAGATAACAAACACTGAAGCTTTCTTT
>TRBD2|TRBJ2-1|NA|TRBV6-1
CASSEYSGGPYNEQFF
TGTGCCAGCAGTGAGTATAGCGGGGGGCCGTACAATGAGCAGTTCTTC
>TRBD1|TRBJ1-1|NA|TRBV11-2
CASSSGTGGTEAFF
TGTGCCAGCAGCTCCGGGACAGGGGGCACTGAAGCTTTCTTT
>TRBD1|TRBJ2-2|NA|TRBV19
CASSIWGQGKTGELFF
TGTGCCAGTAGTATTTGGGGACAGGGAAAGACCGGGGAGCTGTTTTTT
>NA|TRBJ2-3|NA|TRBV29-1
CSVEDSGGRTQYF
TGCAGCGTTGAAGATTCAGGTGGGAGGACGCAGTATTTT
>NA|TRBJ2-3|NA|TRBV7-6
CASSSLPGGTDTQYF
TGTGCCAGCAGCTCTCTTCCCGGAGGCACAGATACGCAGTATTTT
>TRBD2|TRBJ2-2|NA|TRBV4-1
CASSPFPSGGVVGELFF
TGCGCCAGCAGCCCCTTCCCTAGCGGGGGGGTCGTCGGGGAGCTGTTTTTT
>TRBD1|TRBJ1-2|few|TRBV6-5
CASSWGTGSNYGYTF
TGTGCCAGCAGTTGGGGGACAGGATCTAACTATGGCTACACCTTC
>TRBD2|TRBJ2-3|NA|TRBV7-2
CASSLMSGGVDTQYF
TGTGCCAGCAGCTTAATGAGCGGGGGGGTAGATACGCAGTATTTT
>TRBD1|TRBJ2-7|NA|TRBV4-3
CASSQGTGSSYEQYF
TGCGCCAGCAGCCAAGGGACAGGGAGCTCCTACGAGCAGTACTTC
>TRBD2|TRBJ2-7|NA|TRBV5-4
CASSATSGVPYEQYF
TGTGCCAGCAGCGCCACTAGCGGGGTACCTTACGAGCAGTACTTC
>NA|TRBJ1-5|few|TRBV19
CASTFERGQPQHF
TGTGCCAGTACCTTTGAGCGGGGTCAGCCCCAGCATTTT
>NA|TRBJ1-2|NA|TRBV29-1
CSVEFANYGYTF
TGCAGCGTTGAATTCGCTAACTATGGCTACACCTTC
>NA|TRBJ1-6|NA|TRBV15
CATSRDGALNSPLHF
TGTGCCACCAGCAGAGATGGGGCACTAAATTCACCCCTCCACTTT
>TRBD1|TRBJ2-2|NA|TRBV19
CASSGQGVYTGELFF
TGTGCCAGTAGTGGACAGGGGGTATACACCGGGGAGCTGTTTTTT
>NA|TRBJ1-2|few|TRBV5-1
CASSSTGLYGYTF
TGCGCCAGCAGCTCAACAGGTCTCTATGGCTACACCTTC
>TRBD1|TRBJ1-1|few|TRBV11-2
CASSLAVRQGRGTEAFF
TGTGCCAGCAGCTTAGCCGTCAGACAGGGTAGGGGCACTGAAGCTTTCTTT
>NA|TRBJ1-1|NA|TRBV19
CASRRGEGNTEAFF
TGTGCCAGTAGAAGGGGGGAGGGCAACACTGAAGCTTTCTTT
>NA|TRBJ2-1|NA|TRBV19
CASSIQGGYNEQFF
TGTGCCAGTAGTATACAGGGCGGCTACAATGAGCAGTTCTTC
>NA|TRBJ1-2|NA|TRBV19
CASSIGASGYTF
TGTGCCAGTAGTATAGGGGCCAGTGGCTACACCTTC
>NA|TRBJ1-3|NA|TRBV9
CASSNTPQQGNTIYF
TGTGCCAGCAGCAACACCCCCCAACAGGGAAACACCATATATTTT
>NA|TRBJ2-7|NA|TRBV5-6
CASSLVSGVPYEQYF
TGTGCCAGCAGCTTGGTCTCGGGGGTACCCTACGAGCAGTACTTC
>NA|TRBJ2-5|NA|TRBV18
CASSQTSQETQYF
TGTGCCAGCTCACAGACTAGCCAAGAGACCCAGTACTTC
>TRBD2|TRBJ2-5|NA|TRBV7-7
CASSLAGGAPETQYF
TGTGCTAGCAGCTTAGCCGGGGGGGCCCCAGAGACCCAGTACTTC
>NA|TRBJ2-7|NA|TRBV5-4
CASSLDREQYF
TGTGCCAGCAGCTTGGATCGCGAGCAGTACTTC
>NA|TRBJ2-5|NA|TRBV29-1
CSARQETQYF
TGCAGCGCTCGCCAAGAGACCCAGTACTTC
>TRBD2|TRBJ2-5|NA|TRBV15
CATSRSRAGWETQYF
TGTGCCACCAGCAGATCCAGAGCGGGGTGGGAGACCCAGTACTTC
>NA|TRBJ1-2|NA|TRBV18
CASSPTEGGYTF
TGTGCCAGCTCACCAACGGAGGGGGGCTACACCTTC
>TRBD1|TRBJ1-1|NA|TRBV6-5
CASSYATTDRGRAFF
TGTGCCAGCAGTTACGCAACTACGGACAGGGGGCGAGCTTTCTTT
>TRBD2|TRBJ2-1|NA|TRBV6-1
CASRLGLAGYNEQFF
TGTGCCAGCAGGTTGGGACTAGCGGGTTACAATGAGCAGTTCTTC
>NA|TRBJ2-3|NA|TRBV5-8
CASSPPPDTQYF
TGTGCCAGCAGCCCTCCCCCAGATACGCAGTATTTT
>NA|TRBJ2-3|once|TRBV15
CATSRSDVGGYTDTQYF
TGTGCCACCAGCAGAAGTGACGTGGGGGGTTACACAGATACGCAGTATTTT
>NA|TRBJ1-3|few|TRBV12-5
CASGLRGSGNTIYF
TGTGCTAGTGGTTTGAGAGGGTCTGGAAACACCATATATTTT
>NA|TRBJ2-3|NA|TRBV29-1
CSVRRGSTDTQYF
TGCAGCGTACGAAGGGGATCCACAGATACGCAGTATTTT
>TRBD1|TRBJ1-2|NA|TRBV29-1
CSVEGPRDRGINYGYTF
TGCAGCGTTGAAGGACCCCGGGACAGGGGGATCAACTATGGCTACACCTTC
>NA|TRBJ1-1|few|TRBV9
CASSVGIRENTEAFF
TGTGCCAGCAGCGTGGGTATCCGGGAGAACACTGAAGCTTTCTTT